This T cell receptor beta chain came from a study of CD8 T cells in Susac syndrome. Whole-study findings and limits: It was acknowledged in the study that the number of individuals who were included in its TCR sequencing and HLA analysis was relatively small.

A remark on this clonotype: What it binds is unknown.

Trimming cost V 5 bases and J 1 base; bases outside gene matches: 11. The CDR3 runs to 16 residues. RNA totalling about 0.45 to 1 ug underwent reverse transcription with random hexamers. In TCRdb, the immunoSEQ multiplex PCR reads were re-called with MiXCR into one record per CDR3 protein. The sample has some 140,000 distinct CDR3 sequences; under 95% are singletons. TCR beta sequences were obtained from blood CD8+ and CD4+ T cells. The TEMRA cells underwent FACS enrichment, while the CD8+ and CD4+ T cells underwent negative isolation. Sequencing used CD8+ T cells from PBMCs. This clonotype originated in a human donor with multiple sclerosis. The V and J genes are TRBV12-3 or TRBV12-4 and TRBJ2-7; TRBD1 matches at 7 bases. In nucleotides, the CDR3 is TGTGCCAGCAGTCTCCAACAGGGGACAACTTCCTACGAGCAGTACTTC. Amino acids: CASSLQQGTTSYEQYF.